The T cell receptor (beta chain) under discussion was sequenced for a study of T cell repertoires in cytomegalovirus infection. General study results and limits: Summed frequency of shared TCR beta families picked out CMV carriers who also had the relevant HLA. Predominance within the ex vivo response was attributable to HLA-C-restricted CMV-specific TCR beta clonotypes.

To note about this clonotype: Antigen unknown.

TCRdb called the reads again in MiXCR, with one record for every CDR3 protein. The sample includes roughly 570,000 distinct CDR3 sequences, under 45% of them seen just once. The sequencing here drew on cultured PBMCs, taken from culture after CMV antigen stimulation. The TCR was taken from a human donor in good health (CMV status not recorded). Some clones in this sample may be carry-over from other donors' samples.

DNA for the CDR3: TGTGCCAGCAGTCGACAGGCGCCTAATTCACCCCTCCACTTT. It codes for CASSRQAPNSPLHF. This chain connects TRBV6-5 to TRBJ1-6; a weak D match, TRBD1 (6 bases). Per germline, CDR1 MNHEY and CDR2 SVGAGI. V was shortened by 5 bases and J by 6 bases, with 11 bases between the two germline ends. The CDR3 is 14 amino acids.